The 11 T cell receptor beta chains listed next were all sequenced from one sample in a study of graft-versus-host responses after intestinal transplantation. The data were produced by immunoSEQ multiplex PCR, yet TCRdb's version contains in-frame clones alone and is incomplete. The table lists 35,000 to 45,000 clones, more than 85% of them singletons. The specimen was PBMCs, collected 524 days after transplant. All receptors come from a human patient who received an intestinal transplant, so some T cells may come from the graft donor.

The chain is built from TRBV10-3 and TRBJ2-3; D is unresolved. The length of the CDR3 is 13 residues. The germline V and J ends were trimmed by 8 bases and 6 bases, with 15 bases remaining between them. The germline CDR1 and CDR2 sequences are ENHRY and SYGVKD. The CDR3 is CAIVDSPSDTQYF. The CDR3 bases are TGTGCCATCGTTGACTCCCCCTCCGATACGCAGTATTTT.

The chain employs TRBV6-1 and TRBJ1-5; perhaps TRBD1 as D (6 bases). V lost 7 bases and J 6 bases, leaving 10 bases between the germline ends. The CDR3 is 12 amino acids. Germline V gene sequence: CDR1 MNHNS, CDR2 SASEGT. CDR3 sequence: CASKQGTQPQHF. The CDR3 region has the DNA TGTGCCAGCAAACAGGGTACTCAGCCCCAGCATTTT.

This clone occurred a few times. The chain carries TRBV7-2 and TRBJ1-2; TRBD1 matches at 7 bases. This CDR3 is built from 16 residues. V dropped 1 base and J dropped 7; count of bases not matched to a gene: 12. Germline V gene data show CDR1 as SGHTA and CDR2 as FQGNSA. CDR3 coding DNA: TGTGCCAGCAGCTTAGGACTTGACAGGGAGCGGGTTGGCTACACCTTC. This translates into CASSLGLDRERVGYTF.

The chain combines TRBV28 with TRBJ2-1; D not certain. Germline V gene sequence: CDR1 MDHEN, CDR2 SYDVKM. There are 16 residues in the CDR3. V was cut by 3 bases and J by 4 bases, with 16 bases left in between. The DNA for the CDR3 is TGTGCCAGCAGTTTGAGTAGTCCCCCCGGGTACAATGAGCAGTTCTTC. Its translation is CASSLSSPPGYNEQFF.

The CDR3 protein is CASRTASEQYF. The CDR3 bases are TGTGCCAGTAGGACAGCCTCCGAGCAGTACTTC. The J gene is TRBJ2-7, the V gene TRBV6-6; TRBD1 is a possible D gene (6 bases). The germline V and J ends were trimmed by 9 bases and 6 bases, with 12 bases remaining between them. CDR1 and CDR2 (germline): MNHNY, SVGAGI (reference sequence). This CDR3 spans 11 amino acids.

This chain connects TRBV28 to TRBJ2-7; perhaps TRBD2 as D (5 bases). CDR3 length: 16 amino acids. CDR1 and CDR2 (germline): MDHEN, SYDVKM. The V gene lost 5 bases and the J gene lost 4 bases, with 21 bases spanning the gap. CDR3 in DNA: TGTGCCAGCAGTAATTCAGGACTTCCCCCCTTTTACGAGCAGTACTTC. Protein product: CASSNSGLPPFYEQYF.

The J gene is TRBJ2-5, the V gene TRBV28; TRBD1 matches 12 bases. The CDR3 covers 12 residues. Germline CDR1 is MDHEN and CDR2 is SYDVKM. The trim removed 5 bases at V and 13 bases at J, leaving 5 bases unmatched. CDR3 DNA sequence: TGTGCCAGCAGTCCGGGACAGGGGGCTAGGTACTTC. It encodes CASSPGQGARYF.

The V and J genes are TRBV28 and TRBJ2-1, with 12 nucleotides matching TRBD2. The CDR3 contains 16 residues. Germline-derived CDR1 and CDR2 are MDHEN and SYDVKM. J gave up 4 bases and V 5 bases, and 6 bases lay outside the gene matches. The CDR3 nucleotides read TGTGCCAGCAGTCGACTAGCGGGAGATCTATACAATGAGCAGTTCTTC. Translating gives CASSRLAGDLYNEQFF.

This clone was picked up one time. This chain uses TRBV6-5 with TRBJ2-1; TRBD1 agrees at 8 bases. Germline assignment: CDR1 MNHEY and CDR2 SVGAGI. The junction had 10 bases not matched to a gene; V was cut back by 5 bases and J by 7 bases. This CDR3 is built from 15 residues. Written as DNA, the CDR3 is TGTGCCAGCAGTCCGGGACAGGCAGGCGGGAATGAGCAGTTCTTC. Translation: CASSPGQAGGNEQFF.

CDR3 bases: TGCGCCAGCAGCTTGGAAGGGCTGAGAAGTGGCTACACCTTC. This encodes CASSLEGLRSGYTF. V and J are TRBV5-1 and TRBJ1-2; D is ambiguous. The CDR3 loop spans 14 amino acids. The V end was cut by 0 bases, the J end by 7 bases, with 13 bases between. In germline, CDR1 is SGHRS, CDR2 YFSETQ.

V is TRBV11-2 and J is TRBJ2-2; D gene ambiguous. The CDR3 runs 17 residues. CDR1 and CDR2 from the germline V gene are SGHAT and FQNNGV. Trimming cost V 0 bases and J 7 bases, with 18 bases left between them. This chain's CDR3 is CASSLDPLRRTVGELFF. CDR3 DNA: TGTGCCAGCAGCTTAGATCCCCTGCGACGTACAGTCGGGGAGCTGTTTTTT.